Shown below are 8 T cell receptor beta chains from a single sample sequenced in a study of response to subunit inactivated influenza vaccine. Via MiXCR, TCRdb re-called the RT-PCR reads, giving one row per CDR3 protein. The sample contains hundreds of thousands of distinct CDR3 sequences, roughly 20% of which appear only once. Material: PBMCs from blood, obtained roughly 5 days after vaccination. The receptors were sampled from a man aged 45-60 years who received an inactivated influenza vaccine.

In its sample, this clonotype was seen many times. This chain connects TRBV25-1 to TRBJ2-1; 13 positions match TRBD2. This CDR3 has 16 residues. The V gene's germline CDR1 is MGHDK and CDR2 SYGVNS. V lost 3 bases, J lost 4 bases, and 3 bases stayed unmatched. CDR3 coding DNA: TGTGCCAGCAGTGATTCGACTAGCGGGAGGTACAATGAGCAGTTCTTC. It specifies CASSDSTSGRYNEQFF.

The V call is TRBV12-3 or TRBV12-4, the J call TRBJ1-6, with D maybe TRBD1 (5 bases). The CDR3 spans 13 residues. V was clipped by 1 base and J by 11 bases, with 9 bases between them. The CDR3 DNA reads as TGTGCCAGCAGTTTAGTATGGGGGACACCCCTCCACTTT. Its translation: CASSLVWGTPLHF.

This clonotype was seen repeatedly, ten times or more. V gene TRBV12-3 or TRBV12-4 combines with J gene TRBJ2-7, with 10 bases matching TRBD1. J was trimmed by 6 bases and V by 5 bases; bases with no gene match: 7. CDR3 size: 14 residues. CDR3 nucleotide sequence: TGTGCCAGCAGTCCCCCCGGGACAGGGGCCGAGCAGTACTTC. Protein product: CASSPPGTGAEQYF.

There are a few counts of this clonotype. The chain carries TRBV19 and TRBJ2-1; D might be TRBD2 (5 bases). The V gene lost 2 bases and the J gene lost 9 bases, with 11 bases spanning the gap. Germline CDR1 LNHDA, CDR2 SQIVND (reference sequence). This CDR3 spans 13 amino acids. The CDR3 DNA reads TGTGCCAGTAGTATATATTCGGGGATTGAGCAGTTCTTC. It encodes CASSIYSGIEQFF.

The CDR3 DNA reads TGTGCCATCAGAGGACAGGGGGCGACCGGGGAGCTGTTTTTT. It specifies CAIRGQGATGELFF. The gene calls are TRBV10-3 and TRBJ2-2; 11 bases fit TRBD1. The CDR3 covers 14 residues. Germline trimming cut 6 bases from V and 5 bases from J; bases unmatched to any gene: 2. Germline loops: CDR1 ENHRY, CDR2 SYGVKD.

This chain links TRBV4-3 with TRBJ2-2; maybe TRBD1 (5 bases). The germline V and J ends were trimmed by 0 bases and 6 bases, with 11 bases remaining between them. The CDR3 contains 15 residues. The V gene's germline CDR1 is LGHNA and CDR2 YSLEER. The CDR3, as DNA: TGCGCCAGCAGCCAAGATCAAGGGGTCGCCGGGGAGCTGTTTTTT. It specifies CASSQDQGVAGELFF.

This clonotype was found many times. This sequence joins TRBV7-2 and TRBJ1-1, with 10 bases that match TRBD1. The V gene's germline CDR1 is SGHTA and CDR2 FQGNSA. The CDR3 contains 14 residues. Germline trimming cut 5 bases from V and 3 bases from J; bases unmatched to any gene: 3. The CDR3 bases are TGTGCCAGCAGCACGGGACAGGGGTACACTGAAGCTTTCTTT. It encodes CASSTGQGYTEAFF.

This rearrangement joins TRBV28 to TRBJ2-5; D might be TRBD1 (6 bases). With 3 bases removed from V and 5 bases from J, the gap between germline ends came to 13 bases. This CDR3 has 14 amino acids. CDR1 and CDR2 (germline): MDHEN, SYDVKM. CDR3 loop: CASSFQGLLETQYF. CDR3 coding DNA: TGTGCCAGCAGTTTCCAGGGGTTGCTGGAGACCCAGTACTTC.